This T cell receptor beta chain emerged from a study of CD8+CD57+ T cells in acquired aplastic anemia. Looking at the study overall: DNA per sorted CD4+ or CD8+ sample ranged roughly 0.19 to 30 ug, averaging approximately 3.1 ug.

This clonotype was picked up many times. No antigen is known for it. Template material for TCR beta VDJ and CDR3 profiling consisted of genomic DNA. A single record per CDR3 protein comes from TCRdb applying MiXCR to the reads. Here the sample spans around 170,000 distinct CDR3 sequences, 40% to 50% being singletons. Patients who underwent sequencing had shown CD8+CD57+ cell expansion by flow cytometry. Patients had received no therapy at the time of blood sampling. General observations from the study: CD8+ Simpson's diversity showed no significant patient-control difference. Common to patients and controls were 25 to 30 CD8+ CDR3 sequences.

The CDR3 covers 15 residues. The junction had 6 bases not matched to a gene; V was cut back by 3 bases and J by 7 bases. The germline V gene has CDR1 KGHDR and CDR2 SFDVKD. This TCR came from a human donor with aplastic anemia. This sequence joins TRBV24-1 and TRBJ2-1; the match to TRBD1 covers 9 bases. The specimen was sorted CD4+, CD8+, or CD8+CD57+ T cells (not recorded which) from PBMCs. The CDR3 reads CATSDGQGSVNEQFF. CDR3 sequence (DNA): TGTGCCACCAGTGATGGACAGGGGTCGGTAAATGAGCAGTTCTTC.